A single sample gave rise to the 13 T cell receptor beta chains below, sequenced in a study of T cells after posttransplantation cyclophosphamide. Generated by immunoSEQ multiplex PCR, the TCRdb table keeps only in-frame clones and is missing some. The sample holds about 43,000 clones, roughly 87% seen once. Busulfan-fludarabine conditioning, marrow transplant, and cyclophosphamide on days +3 and +4 were administered. Here the sequenced sample was PBMCs, taken about 62 days after allogeneic stem cell transplant with posttransplant cyclophosphamide. The receptor set was obtained from a male patient aged 55 to 69 who received an allogeneic stem cell transplant from a related donor and was CMV-positive. Some T cells may originate from the graft donor.

This clone was found a few times. V gene TRBV6-1 combines with J gene TRBJ1-3; 8 bases agree with TRBD1. V was clipped by 10 bases and J by 3 bases; unmatched bases: 8. The germline V gene encodes CDR1 MNHNS and CDR2 SASEGT. The CDR3 runs 14 residues. DNA of the CDR3: TGTGCCACACAGGGGGTGTCTAGTGGAAACACCATATATTTT. This translates into CATQGVSSGNTIYF.

This sequence joins TRBV28 and TRBJ2-7; D remains unclear. The CDR3 sequence is 16 residues long. V was pared by 6 bases and J by 0 bases, with 18 bases between. Germline CDR1 reads MDHEN; CDR2 reads SYDVKM. The DNA for the CDR3 is TGTGCCAGCAGGTCTCCCAGTGGCACTAACTCCTACGAGCAGTACTTC. This translates into CASRSPSGTNSYEQYF.

The CDR3 sequence: CASSGTSKGTQYF. CDR3 bases: TGTGCCAGCAGCGGGACTAGCAAAGGTACGCAGTATTTT. The chain links TRBV6-1 to TRBJ2-3; 9 bases line up with TRBD2. The V and J ends lost 6 bases and 8 bases, in that order; junction bases with no gene match: 6. The germline V gene encodes CDR1 MNHNS and CDR2 SASEGT. The CDR3 is 13 amino acids.

The chain recombines TRBV6-1 with TRBJ1-4; D call uncertain. This CDR3 spans 12 amino acids. V dropped 7 bases and J dropped 7 bases, with 10 bases sitting between them. Germline V gives CDR1 MNHNS, CDR2 SASEGT. CDR3 sequence: CASTTFSEKLFF. The CDR3 DNA reads as TGTGCCAGCACCACCTTCAGTGAAAAACTGTTTTTT.

The J gene is TRBJ1-2, the V gene TRBV23-1, with D perhaps TRBD1 (6 bases). TRBV23-1 is designated an ORF whose function remains uncertain. The CDR3 extends over 18 amino acids. The V gene lost 4 bases and the J gene lost 8 bases, with 29 bases spanning the gap. The CDR3 nucleotides read TGCGCCAGCAGTCCTAAGACGATCTGGACAGCCCGGGCAGGCGGCTACACCTTC. Translated: CASSPKTIWTARAGGYTF.

V gene TRBV7-9 combines with J gene TRBJ2-1; 11 bases are a match to TRBD2. The germline gives CDR1 SEHNR, CDR2 FQNEAQ (reference sequence). The ends lost 5 bases at V and 4 bases at J; junction bases unmatched: 10. This CDR3 is built from 17 residues. In DNA form, the CDR3 reads TGTGCCAGCAGCATCCGCCATTTAGCGGGGGGGTACAATGAGCAGTTCTTC. It is translated as CASSIRHLAGGYNEQFF.

This chain connects TRBV6-5 to TRBJ2-5; weak D call: TRBD2 (6 bases). V shed 8 bases and J shed 0 bases, with 13 bases lying between them. The length of the CDR3 is 14 residues. Germline loops: CDR1 MNHEY, CDR2 SVGAGI. CDR3 amino acids: CASSGGVYQETQYF. CDR3 DNA: TGTGCCAGCTCGGGCGGGGTGTACCAAGAGACCCAGTACTTC.

V is TRBV25-1 and J is TRBJ1-2; a possible D gene is TRBD1 (6 bases). CDR3 length equals 16 residues. Trimming cost V 0 bases and J 0 bases, with 11 bases left between them. CDR1 is MGHDK, CDR2 SYGVNS, per germline. The CDR3 DNA sequence: TGTGCCAGCAGTGAATATGGGGGGGCCACTAACTATGGCTACACCTTC. Its translation: CASSEYGGATNYGYTF.

The gene calls are TRBV6-1 and TRBJ2-7; a possible D gene is TRBD1 (5 bases). CDR1 MNHNS and CDR2 SASEGT come from the germline V gene. Trimming shortened V by 0 bases and J by 0 bases, and 6 bases separated the two germline ends. The length of the CDR3 is 14 residues. The CDR3 nucleotides are TGTGCCAGCAGTGAAGCTGACAGCTCCTACGAGCAGTACTTC. It yields the protein CASSEADSSYEQYF.

The V and J genes are TRBV7-9 and TRBJ2-7; no firm D call. There are 14 residues in the CDR3. Trimming removed 4 bases at V and 2 bases at J, with 12 bases between. The germline CDR1 and CDR2 sequences are SEHNR and FQNEAQ (reference sequence). CDR3 sequence: CASSSTGTPYEQYF. The CDR3 nucleotides are TGTGCCAGCAGCTCCACGGGTACCCCCTACGAGCAGTACTTC.

The chain uses TRBV6-1 and TRBJ2-6; a possible D gene is TRBD2 (6 bases). Per germline, CDR1 MNHNS and CDR2 SASEGT. The length of the CDR3 is 18 residues. Deletions cut 3 bases from V and 4 bases from J, with 19 bases between. Here the CDR3 reads CASSDAGRRVDGANVLTF. The CDR3 DNA follows: TGTGCCAGCAGTGATGCGGGGAGGAGGGTAGACGGGGCCAACGTCCTGACTTTC.

In its sample, this clone was seen once. This rearrangement joins TRBV5-1 to TRBJ2-2, with TRBD2 matching over 11 bases. CDR1 and CDR2 (germline): SGHRS, YFSETQ. This CDR3 is 16 amino acids long. The J segment lost 4 bases and the V segment lost 3 bases, leaving 5 bases of the junction unmatched. In nucleotides, the CDR3 is TGCGCCAGCAGCTATATAGCGGGGGGGATCACCGGGGAGCTGTTTTTT. This translates into CASSYIAGGITGELFF. The full variable domain, its missing parts supplied by reference TRBV5-1 and TRBJ2-2, is KAGVTQTPRYLIKTRGQQVTLSCSPISGHRSVSWYQQTPGQGLQFLFEYFSETQRNKGNFPGRFSGRQFSNSRSEMNVSTLELGDSALYLCASSYIAGGITGELFFGEGSRLTVL.

V gene TRBV21-1 combines with J gene TRBJ2-1; the table names TRBD1, a call not compared with the DNA. TRBV21-1 is designated a pseudogene. The CDR3 contains 15 residues. This chain's CDR3 is CASSKGLDSYNEQFF. CDR3 in DNA: TGTGCCAGCAGCAAAGGTCTGGACAGCTACAATGAGCAGTTCTTC.